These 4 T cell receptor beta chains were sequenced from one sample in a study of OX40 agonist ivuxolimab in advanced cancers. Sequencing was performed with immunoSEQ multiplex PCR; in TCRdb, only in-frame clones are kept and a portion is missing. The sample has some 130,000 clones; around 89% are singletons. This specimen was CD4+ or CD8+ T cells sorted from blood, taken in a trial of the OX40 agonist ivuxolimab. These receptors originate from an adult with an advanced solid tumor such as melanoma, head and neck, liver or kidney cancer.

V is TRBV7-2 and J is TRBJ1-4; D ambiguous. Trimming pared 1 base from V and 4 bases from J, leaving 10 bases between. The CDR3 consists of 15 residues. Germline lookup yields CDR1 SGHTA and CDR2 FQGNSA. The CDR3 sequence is CASSLVGSDNEKLFF. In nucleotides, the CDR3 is TGTGCCAGCAGCTTAGTGGGGTCGGATAATGAAAAACTGTTTTTT.

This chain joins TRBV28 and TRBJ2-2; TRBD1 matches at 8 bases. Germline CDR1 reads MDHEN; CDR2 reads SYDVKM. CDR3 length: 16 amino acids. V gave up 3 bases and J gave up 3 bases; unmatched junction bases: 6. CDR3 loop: CASSFTGGPDTGELFF. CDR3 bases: TGTGCCAGCAGTTTTACAGGGGGTCCCGACACCGGGGAGCTGTTTTTT.

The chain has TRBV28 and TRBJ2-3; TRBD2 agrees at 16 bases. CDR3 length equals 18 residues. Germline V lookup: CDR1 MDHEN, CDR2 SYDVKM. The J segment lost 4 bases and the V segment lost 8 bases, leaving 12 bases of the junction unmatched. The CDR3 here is CASPPGLAGGQVPDTQYF. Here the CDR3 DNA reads TGTGCCAGCCCCCCGGGACTAGCGGGGGGGCAGGTCCCAGATACGCAGTATTTT.

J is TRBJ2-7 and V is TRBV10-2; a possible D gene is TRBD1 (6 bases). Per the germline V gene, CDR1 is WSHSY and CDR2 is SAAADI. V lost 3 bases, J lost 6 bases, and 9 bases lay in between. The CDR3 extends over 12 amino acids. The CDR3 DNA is TGCGCCAGCAGTGAACAGGGTACCGAGCAGTACTTC. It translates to CASSEQGTEQYF.